The following is a T cell receptor (beta chain) sequence with its context. This clonotype was found many times. It has no known antigen specificity. One base away there is no much larger clone; base qualities are not given. Genomic DNA served as template for TCR beta VDJ combination and CDR3 sequence profiling. An Illumina HiSeq 2000 was used for TCR repertoire sequencing. The published analysis was carried out like this. TRBV/TRBJ rearrangement plots, CDR3 size and DJ length profiles, and Simpson's diversity index were used to assess repertoires. Whichever DNA sequence was most abundant in the deep sequencing data was defined as the immunodominant clone. CDR3 amino acid sequences were screened for sharing across subjects and compared with published repertoires and the VDJdb database. TCRdb cleaned the public reads at Q25 with fastp, built clones with MiXCR and kept in-frame beta chains. Records with the same CDR3 protein are collapsed into one entry carrying the most frequent genes and DNA. The authors' filters were not applied to this entry. This sample comprises about 400,000 distinct CDR3 sequences, approximately 70% of them detected only once. The leading ten clones occupy 3.5% to 4.5% of the sample.

In this study, sorted CD4+ and CD8+ T cells from the blood of healthy subjects and of severe aplastic anemia patients had their TCR repertoires deep-sequenced. Ficoll-Paque density gradient centrifugation was used to isolate peripheral blood mononuclear cells. Before DNA extraction, CD4+ and CD8+ T cells were sorted by FACS or by magnetic beads. These data originate in a study of CD8+CD57+ T cells in acquired aplastic anemia (dated by TCRdb to between 2018 and 2020). Study-level background: Extracted DNA from sorted CD4+ and CD8+ cells averaged 3.2 ug, ranging from about 0.18 to 27.4 ug. An average of roughly 9.8 million reads for CD4+ cells and 11 million or so reads for CD8+ cells was obtained from healthy donor samples.

Broad study findings and their caveats: Nearly 30 CD8+ CDR3 sequences were found in both patients and controls but appeared to be highly expressed in patients and within the immunodominant clones of the patients. Patients and healthy controls showed no significant difference in CD8+ Simpson's diversity (P=0.060).

The V end loses 1 base and the J end loses 4 bases, and a stretch of 12 bases separates them. The CDR3 starts with the cysteine, ends with the phenylalanine, and has 14 residues. Kept here is only the CDR3 DNA, which spans 42 bases and is read in frame from base 1. CDR1 SGHRS and CDR2 YFSETQ are derived from the germline V gene. Material for sequencing was sorted CD4+, CD8+, or CD8+CD57+ T cells (not recorded which) from PBMCs. In this chain, TRBV5-1 is recombined with TRBJ2-7; 7 matching bases give a weak D call of TRBD2. This TCR was recovered from a human donor in good health, serving as a control. The nucleotide sequence reads as follows: TGCGCCAGCAGCTTGTCGGGGGGCGCTTACGAGCAGTACTTC. It translates to CASSLSGGAYEQYF.